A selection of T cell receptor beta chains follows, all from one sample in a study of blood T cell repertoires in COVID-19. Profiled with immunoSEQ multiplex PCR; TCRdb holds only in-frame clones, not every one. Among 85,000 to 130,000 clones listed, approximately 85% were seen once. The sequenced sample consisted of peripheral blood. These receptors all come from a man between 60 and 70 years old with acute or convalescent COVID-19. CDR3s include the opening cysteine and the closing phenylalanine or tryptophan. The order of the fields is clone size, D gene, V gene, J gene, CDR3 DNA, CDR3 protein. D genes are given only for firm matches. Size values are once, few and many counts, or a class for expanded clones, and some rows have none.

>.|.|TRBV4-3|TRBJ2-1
TGCGCCAGCAGCCACCTGATTGGACTAAAAAGCTACTACAATGAGCAGTTCTTC
CASSHLIGLKSYYNEQFF
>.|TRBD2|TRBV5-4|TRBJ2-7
TGTGCCAGCAGCTTGGTGGCGGGAGCCTACGAGCAGTACTTC
CASSLVAGAYEQYF
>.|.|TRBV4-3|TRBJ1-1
TGCGCCAGCAGCCTCGGACAGAGCAACACTGAAGCTTTCTTT
CASSLGQSNTEAFF
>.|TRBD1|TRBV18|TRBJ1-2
TGTGCCAGCTCGTCAGCAACAGGGGGCTATGGCTACACCTTC
CASSSATGGYGYTF
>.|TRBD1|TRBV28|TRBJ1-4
TGTGCCAGCAGCCCAGGGGGCGAAGGGGAAAAACTGTTTTTT
CASSPGGEGEKLFF
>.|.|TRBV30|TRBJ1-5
TGTGCCTGGAGTAGGGGCCAGTGGGGTCAGCCCCAGCATTTT
CAWSRGQWGQPQHF
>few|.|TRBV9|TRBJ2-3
TGTGCCAGCAGCGCAGGAGCTAGAGGGATAGATACGCAGTATTTT
CASSAGARGIDTQYF
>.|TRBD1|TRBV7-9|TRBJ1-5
TGTGCCAGCAGCTTAGAGACAGGGGGTAATCAGCCCCAGCATTTT
CASSLETGGNQPQHF
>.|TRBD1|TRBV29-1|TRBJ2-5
TGCAGCGTTGAAGGCAGGGGGCATGAGACCCAGTACTTC
CSVEGRGHETQYF
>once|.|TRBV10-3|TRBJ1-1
TGTGCCATCAGTGGGAGTTCAGCGAACACTGAAGCTTTCTTT
CAISGSSANTEAFF
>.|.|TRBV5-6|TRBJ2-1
TGTGCCAGCAGCTTGCACCCTAGGGGTGAGCAGTTCTTC
CASSLHPRGEQFF